These 28 T cell receptor beta chains were sequenced from one sample in a study of T cell responses to AZD1222 COVID-19 vaccine. Repertoires were generated with immunoSEQ multiplex PCR, while TCRdb's copy carries only in-frame clones and drops some. The sample lists 150,000 or so clones, 90% seen once, with approximately 5.9% in the top ten. The source material was peripheral blood, sampled 28 days after the second AZD1222 dose. Receptors were obtained from an adult who received the AZD1222 COVID-19 vaccine.

The V call is TRBV27, the J call TRBJ2-2, with 12 bases identical to TRBD2. Unmatched junction bases numbered 8, after V lost 6 bases and J lost 3 bases. The length of the CDR3 is 17 residues. Germline CDR1 MNHEY, CDR2 SMNVEV (reference sequence). The CDR3 DNA reads TGTGCCAGCAGGAAGACTAGCGGGAGAGTGGACACCGGGGAGCTGTTTTTT. Translated, it gives CASRKTSGRVDTGELFF.

This rearrangement joins TRBV6-5 to TRBJ1-1; D is perhaps TRBD1 (5 bases). Trimming removed 8 bases at V and 0 bases at J, with 10 bases between. This CDR3 is built from 13 residues. The germline CDR1 and CDR2 sequences are MNHEY and SVGAGI. The CDR3 region has the DNA TGTGCCAGCGCAGGGACGGTGAACACTGAAGCTTTCTTT. As protein: CASAGTVNTEAFF.

The chain combines TRBV4-2 with TRBJ2-3; 7 bases match TRBD2. Germline CDR1 is LGHNA and CDR2 is YNFKEQ. The J segment lost 2 bases and the V segment lost 4 bases, leaving 6 bases of the junction unmatched. This CDR3 region has 15 residues. Here the CDR3 DNA reads TGTGCCAGCAGCCGCGGGGGACCTCACACAGATACGCAGTATTTT. Protein product: CASSRGGPHTDTQYF.

The V and J genes are TRBV30 and TRBJ1-5; 8 nucleotides line up with TRBD1. The length of the CDR3 is 15 residues. Germline loops: CDR1 GTSNPN, CDR2 SVGIG (reference sequence). J gave up 5 bases and V 0 bases, and 6 bases lay outside the gene matches. In DNA, the CDR3 is TGTGCCTGGAGTGTCGGAGACAGGGGTTATCAGCCCCAGCATTTT. Translation: CAWSVGDRGYQPQHF.

The chain joins TRBV11-3 to TRBJ2-1, with 8 bases that match TRBD1. CDR1 SGHNT and CDR2 YENEEA come from the germline V gene. V shed 4 bases, J shed 8 bases, and the junction held 7 bases outside the gene matches. This CDR3 spans 14 amino acids. CDR3 in amino acids: CASSSWTGSDEQFF. DNA of the CDR3: TGTGCCAGCAGCTCGTGGACAGGGAGCGATGAGCAGTTCTTC.

The chain combines TRBV19 with TRBJ2-2; D perhaps matches TRBD1 (6 bases). Germline loops: CDR1 LNHDA, CDR2 SQIVND (reference sequence). CDR3 length: 18 residues. Trimming took 8 bases from V and 0 from J, leaving 22 bases between them. The CDR3 spells CASFWTALGAANTGELFF. The CDR3 nucleotides are TGTGCCAGTTTCTGGACAGCCCTGGGAGCTGCGAACACCGGGGAGCTGTTTTTT.

Written as DNA, the CDR3 is TGTGCCAGCAGCAGGGGACAGGACACAGATACGCAGTATTTT. This gives the protein CASSRGQDTDTQYF. The chain has TRBV5-4 and TRBJ2-3; TRBD1 matches 8 bases. V gave up 4 bases and J gave up 2 bases; unmatched junction bases: 3. Germline V gene data show CDR1 as SGHNT and CDR2 as YYREEE (reference sequence). The CDR3 loop spans 14 amino acids.

The chain couples TRBV10-3 to TRBJ1-4, with 8 bases identical to TRBD1. CDR3 size: 13 residues. Germline lookup yields CDR1 ENHRY and CDR2 SYGVKD. The V segment lost 4 bases and the J segment 10 bases; nucleotides outside the gene matches: 5. The DNA of the CDR3 is TGTGCCATCAGTGCCGGACAGGGCGGAAAACTGTTTTTT. Its translation: CAISAGQGGKLFF.

The chain combines TRBV4-1 with TRBJ1-3, with TRBD1 matching 7 bases. Trimming at V came to 3 bases and at J to 8 bases, leaving 4 bases not matched to a gene. The CDR3 spans 13 residues. Germline CDR1 is MGHRA and CDR2 is YSYEKL. In DNA, the CDR3 is TGCGCCAGCAGCCAGGACAGGTTCGACACCATATATTTT. It translates to CASSQDRFDTIYF.

This chain links TRBV19 with TRBJ2-3, with 14 nucleotides matching TRBD2. J lost 6 bases, V lost 4 bases, and 6 bases had no gene match. The CDR3 runs 16 residues. The germline V gene has CDR1 LNHDA and CDR2 SQIVND (reference sequence). The CDR3 DNA follows: TGTGCCAGTAGTACCGGGACTAGCGGGGGTTGGGATACGCAGTATTTT. Its translation: CASSTGTSGGWDTQYF. Full variable domain (missing parts from reference TRBV19 and TRBJ2-3): DGGITQSPKYLFRKEGQNVTLSCEQNLNHDAMYWYRQDPGQGLRLIYYSQIVNDFQKGDIAEGYSVSREKKESFPLTVTSAQKNPTAFYLCASSTGTSGGWDTQYFGPGTRLTVL.

The chain couples TRBV29-1 to TRBJ2-7; 7 nucleotides line up with TRBD1. Per germline, CDR1 SQVTM and CDR2 ANQGSEA. V lost 6 bases, J lost 1 base, and 9 bases stayed unmatched. CDR3 length equals 14 residues. CDR3 DNA: TGCAGCGTCCGGGACCTGACAGGGTCCTACGAGCAGTACTTC. Translating it yields CSVRDLTGSYEQYF.

This clone was seen a single time. The rearrangement joins TRBV3-1 (or the pseudogene TRBV3-2) to TRBJ2-7; 7 bases are a match to TRBD2. This CDR3 region has 14 residues. J lost 5 bases, V lost 4 bases, and 8 bases had no gene match. In germline, CDR1 is LGHDT, CDR2 YNNKEL (reference sequence). As DNA, the CDR3 is TGTGCCAGCAGCCTCTCCGGGGGGTCCCACGAGCAGTACTTC. Protein product: CASSLSGGSHEQYF.

The V call is TRBV5-1, the J call TRBJ1-2; 7 bases are shared with TRBD1. In germline, CDR1 is SGHRS, CDR2 YFSETQ. Trimming at V came to 2 bases and at J to 4 bases, leaving 8 bases not matched to a gene. The CDR3 runs to 15 residues. The CDR3 DNA reads TGCGCCAGCAGCTTCGGAGACAGGGATTCCTATGGCTACACCTTC. As protein: CASSFGDRDSYGYTF.

The chain uses TRBV19 and TRBJ2-1, with 7 bases identical to TRBD2. With V trimmed by 6 bases and J by 6 bases, 17 bases remained unmatched. This CDR3 spans 17 amino acids. Germline CDR1 and CDR2: LNHDA and SQIVND (reference sequence). CDR3 bases: TGTGCCAGTAGAGCGGGGCTTGGGGCCATGAGGTTCAATGAGCAGTTCTTC. It is translated as CASRAGLGAMRFNEQFF.

The chain carries TRBV5-1 and TRBJ1-5, with 7 bases identical to TRBD1. The CDR3 loop spans 13 amino acids. The V gene end was trimmed by 4 bases and the J gene end by 7 bases; junction bases not matched to a gene: 5. The V gene's germline CDR1 is SGHRS and CDR2 YFSETQ. CDR3 sequence (DNA): TGCGCCAGCAGCCCCCAGGGGGGCCAGCCCCAGCATTTT. Translating gives CASSPQGGQPQHF.

The rearrangement links TRBV10-3 to TRBJ1-2, with 8 bases identical to TRBD1. V lost 5 bases and J lost 8; bases outside the gene matches: 7. The CDR3 is 13 residues long. The germline gives CDR1 ENHRY, CDR2 SYGVKD. CDR3: CAISQDRVDGYTF. As DNA, the CDR3 is TGTGCCATCAGTCAGGACAGGGTAGACGGCTACACCTTC.

The chain combines TRBV27 with TRBJ2-3; no clear D. Germline CDR1 reads MNHEY; CDR2 reads SMNVEV (reference sequence). Trimming shortened V by 6 bases and J by 1 base, and 8 bases separated the two germline ends. The CDR3 consists of 13 residues. The CDR3 coding sequence is TGTGCCAGCAGCCCCGCGGGCACAGATACGCAGTATTTT. It encodes CASSPAGTDTQYF.

The chain is built from TRBV6-6 and TRBJ2-2; TRBD1 matches 7 bases. Per the germline V gene, CDR1 is MNHNY and CDR2 is SVGAGI (reference sequence). This CDR3 spans 15 amino acids. J was trimmed by 0 bases and V by 6 bases; bases with no gene match: 4. The CDR3 loop reads CASRNRGPNTGELFF. The CDR3 bases are TGTGCCAGCAGAAACAGGGGCCCGAACACCGGGGAGCTGTTTTTT.

This clone was seen a single time. This rearrangement joins TRBV7-9 to TRBJ2-5; 11 nucleotides match TRBD1. Germline V gene data show CDR1 as SEHNR and CDR2 as FQNEAQ (reference sequence). There are 16 residues in the CDR3. J lost 2 bases, V lost 5 bases, and 7 bases had no gene match. The chain's CDR3 is CASSLWTGGAQETQYF. CDR3 DNA sequence: TGTGCCAGCAGCCTATGGACAGGGGGCGCGCAAGAGACCCAGTACTTC.

The rearrangement links TRBV11-2 to TRBJ2-7; 7 bases fit TRBD2. This CDR3 is built from 18 residues. The junction had 18 bases not matched to a gene; V was cut back by 5 bases and J by 2 bases. In germline, CDR1 is SGHAT, CDR2 FQNNGV. The CDR3 spells CASSPGASGPLDPYEQYF. CDR3 sequence (DNA): TGTGCCAGCAGCCCCGGGGCTAGCGGACCCCTGGATCCCTACGAGCAGTACTTC.

The rearrangement joins TRBV16 to TRBJ2-7; D gene unclear. The germline gives CDR1 KGHSY, CDR2 FQNENV. V was shortened by 0 bases and J by 10 bases, with 16 bases between the two germline ends. The CDR3 has 14 amino acids. The CDR3 spells CASSQSGFPKRQYF. As DNA, the CDR3 is TGTGCCAGCAGCCAATCCGGGTTTCCGAAGAGACAGTACTTC.

This sequence joins TRBV11-2 and TRBJ2-1; TRBD1 might be the D (5 bases). Germline CDR1 SGHAT, CDR2 FQNNGV. The CDR3 consists of 15 residues. The V and J ends lost 6 bases and 6 bases respectively, with 18 bases between them. The DNA of the CDR3 is TGTGCCAGCAGTTCATCACAGGTAAAATTCAATGAGCAGTTCTTC. Amino acids: CASSSSQVKFNEQFF.

This clone was seen a handful of times. This chain uses TRBV5-5 with TRBJ1-5; TRBD1 might be the D (6 bases). There are 16 residues in the CDR3. V shed 4 bases and J shed 6 bases, with 20 bases lying between them. Germline V gene sequence: CDR1 SGHKS, CDR2 YYEKEE (reference sequence). In DNA, the CDR3 is TGTGCCAGCAGCCGAAGTCCTGGGGGCTTGGGTCAGCCCCAGCATTTT. This encodes CASSRSPGGLGQPQHF. Full variable domain (rest looked up from reference TRBV5-5 and TRBJ1-5): DAGVTQSPTHLIKTRGQQVTLRCSPISGHKSVSWYQQVLGQGPQFIFQYYEKEERGRGNFPDRFSARQFPNYSSELNVNALLLGDSALYLCASSRSPGGLGQPQHFGDGTRLSIL.

The chain uses TRBV18 and TRBJ1-5; D is unclear. This CDR3 is built from 15 residues. V was trimmed by 3 bases and J by 1 base, leaving 10 bases between them. Germline V gene data show CDR1 as KGHSH and CDR2 as LQKENI. This CDR3 reads CASSPPTTSNQPQHF. For the CDR3, the DNA is TGTGCCAGCTCACCTCCGACGACAAGCAATCAGCCCCAGCATTTT.

The chain joins TRBV5-1 to TRBJ1-2; D gene unclear. Germline V gene data show CDR1 as SGHRS and CDR2 as YFSETQ. The CDR3 is 14 residues long. Deletions cut 0 bases from V and 8 bases from J, with 14 bases between. This CDR3 reads CASSLALGEGGYTF. The CDR3 region has the DNA TGCGCCAGCAGCTTGGCCCTGGGAGAAGGGGGCTACACCTTC.

The chain couples TRBV30 to TRBJ1-2; 9 nucleotides agree with TRBD1. V was clipped by 3 bases and J by 7 bases; unmatched bases: 6. The CDR3 totals 13 residues. Per germline, CDR1 GTSNPN and CDR2 SVGIG (reference sequence). CDR3 coding DNA: TGTGCCTGGAGAGCCACAGGGGGCTCTGGCTACACCTTC. It codes for CAWRATGGSGYTF.

This clone showed up just once. J is TRBJ1-5 and V is TRBV5-1; D gene ambiguous. The CDR3 runs 14 residues. The germline V and J ends were trimmed by 4 bases and 1 base, with 9 bases remaining between them. Per germline, CDR1 SGHRS and CDR2 YFSETQ. The CDR3 bases are TGCGCCAGCAGCGTAGGGTTGAGCAATCAGCCCCAGCATTTT. It encodes CASSVGLSNQPQHF. Together with reference TRBV5-1 and TRBJ1-5, the CDR3 gives the full variable domain: KAGVTQTPRYLIKTRGQQVTLSCSPISGHRSVSWYQQTPGQGLQFLFEYFSETQRNKGNFPGRFSGRQFSNSRSEMNVSTLELGDSALYLCASSVGLSNQPQHFGDGTRLSIL.

The gene calls are TRBV6-5 and TRBJ2-1, with TRBD2 identical over 9 bases. The CDR3 is made up of 15 amino acids. CDR1 is MNHEY and CDR2 is SVGAGI in the germline V gene. J lost 3 bases, V lost 6 bases, and 6 bases had no gene match. The CDR3 loop reads CASRQREARYNEQFF. Here the CDR3 DNA reads TGTGCCAGCAGACAGCGGGAGGCCCGCTACAATGAGCAGTTCTTC.